This T cell receptor (beta chain) was captured by sequencing in a study of T cell responses to AZD1222 COVID-19 vaccine (TCRdb year 2021). A note on the overall study: AZD1222 recipients with second doses at about 4 weeks or about 12 weeks were pooled, because spike-specific TCR depth and breadth did not differ between schedules. A total of just over 230 trial participants underwent TCR sequencing, of whom some 210 received two doses of AZD1222 and around 26 received two doses of the MenACWY control vaccine. Trial participants were enrolled into age subgroups of 18-55, 56-69 and 70-plus years, which contained approximately 150, 28 and 58 TCR-sequenced participants, respectively.

The CDR3 regions of human TCRbeta chains were subjected to immunosequencing. The study's own analysis went as follows. TCRs in the repertoires were compared against a reference library of SARS-CoV-2-specific TCRs that had been generated with the MIRA antigen-specificity platform. Breadth was defined as the fraction of unique TCRs that were SARS-CoV-2-associated. Depth was defined as the fraction of total T cells that were SARS-CoV-2-associated. Each spike-specific TCR was assigned to its reactive spike region and to a CD4 or CD8 class using the MIRA data. Log10-transformed breadth and depth values were compared by one-way ANOVA with Sidak's multiple comparisons tests. Here the immuneACCESS table is served through TCRdb, limited to in-frame sequences with V and J called. Missing clones are a known gap in these copies; in checked studies unresolved V genes cover under half, and the rest lacks a known reason. Clone size and the V and J calls come from that table; the DNA yielded D and trimming. The sample table shows under 200,000 clones, and more than 75% are seen once. Roughly 0.99% of the sample belongs to the ten largest clones.

The CDR3 has 12 amino acids, counting the end cysteine and phenylalanine. CDR3 DNA only is kept here, 36 bases in frame from base 1. The trim is 3 bases for V and 3 bases for J, with a gap of 5 bases between the germline ends. The research as a whole found: The 56-69-year group was small, and its depth increase did not reach significance, likely because of low power. After two AZD1222 doses, both the breadth and the depth of spike-specific TCRs were significantly higher than at day 0 and than in MenACWY recipients. Nearly half of unique spike-specific TCRs reportedly recognized epitopes outside regions mutated in the B.1.351 and B.1.1.7 variants. Participants were mostly white British, with more females than males. The authors suggested clonal diversity may have been underestimated. Vaccine-associated CD4 TCRs spanned the whole spike protein, with dominant responses in regions 160-218 and 743-854. Because no day 14 peak-response samples were available, repertoires were characterized only after the peak T cell response. Only a handful of AZD1222 recipients were SARS-CoV-2 seropositive at baseline, limiting conclusions about previously exposed vaccinees.

Concerning this clone itself: Its antigen has not been determined. No clone much larger than this one lies a single base away; base qualities are absent. Other DNA sequences of this sample code for an identical CDR3.

Read against the paper, the sample's time point label means: baseline before first vaccination. The vaccinee samples were drawn from two UK trials, COV001 and COV002, one of which was a single-blind randomized controlled phase 2/3 trial testing AZD1222 (ChAdOx1 nCoV-19) in healthy adults. Trial participant PBMC samples were collected at day 0 and day 28 after the second dose for TCRbeta chain sequencing. The source of this sequence is an adult in good health. The sample here was peripheral blood, taken on day 0 of AZD1222 vaccination. The chain was built from TRBV12-3 or TRBV12-4 and TRBJ1-1, with the D gene call left open. The DNA sequence follows: TGTGCCAGCAGTTTTGGGGACACTGAAGCTTTCTTT. It codes for CASSFGDTEAFF.